Sequencing of this T cell receptor (beta chain) was carried out in a study of blood T cell repertoires in COVID-19 (dated by TCRdb to 2018 to 2021). Study-level background: The collaborator samples originated in the United States, Italy and Spain and spanned the acute and convalescent phases of COVID-19. The repertoires were released in a freely available public database intended as a resource for research on the immune response to SARS-CoV-2. The prospective study material was composed of cDNA or gDNA derived from T cells, B-cell-depleted T cells, or PBMCs. Nearly every sample came with metadata listing a de-identified subject ID, COVID-19 status, age in years and sex. The dataset comprised deeply sampled blood TCRbeta repertoires from subjects exposed to, actively infected with, or recovered from COVID-19. HLA class I and class II types, where available, came from metadata supplied by the sample provider rather than from assay-based typing. The samples were drawn from two sources: the first 160 participants of the ongoing ImmuneRACE study, and 1,200 or so subjects contributed by 6 global collaborators.

Overall results and qualifications from the work: How much clinical and demographic metadata was included differed by source and by participant, and the metadata was provided uncurated.

The germline V gene supplies CDR1 MNHEY and CDR2 SVGAGI. The CDR3 measures 15 amino acids from cysteine to phenylalanine. Solely the CDR3 DNA is kept, with 45 bases framed from the first base. Deletion took 0 bases off V and 11 bases off J, with a span of 14 bases between the germline ends. This clone was seen a single time. The clone's antigen remains unknown. The record has no base qualities; no much larger clone is one base away. TCRbeta CDR3 regions were amplified from genomic DNA by means of the immunoSEQ Assay, a bias-controlled multiplex PCR. As for how the authors treated the data: The number of nucleated cells in each sample was estimated from the amplification of reference gene primers within the assay. Sequence reads were collapsed and filtered to measure the absolute abundance of every unique TCRbeta CDR3 rearrangement. For each sample, productive Simpson clonality was calculated by taking the square root of Simpson's diversity index across productive rearrangements. TCRdb mirrors the immuneACCESS table, restricted to in-frame sequences. Some clones are absent from its copies; in checked studies, under half trace to an unresolved V gene, and the reason for the others is unknown. That table gives V, J and clone size, and the DNA gave D and trimming. The sample table contains roughly 300,000 clones; only one count was recorded for approximately 85% of them. Less than 10% of the sample is held by the ten biggest clonotypes.

Each collaborating institution followed its own protocols to collect whole blood in K2EDTA tubes. For TCRbeta analysis, collaborators shipped samples in one of three forms: frozen whole blood, isolated PBMCs, or DNA extracted from either of those sample types. The TCR was taken from a man aged 18 to 35 with active or convalescent COVID-19. The rearranged chain carries TRBV6-5 and TRBJ1-6, with TRBD1 tentatively as D gene (6 bases match). The sequenced sample was peripheral blood. The DNA sequence reads TGTGCCAGCAGTTACTCGAAACAGGGTAGGCCACCCCTCCACTTT. Its product reads: CASSYSKQGRPPLHF.